The 30 T cell receptor beta chains given below trace back to one sample, sequenced in a study of T cell responses to AZD1222 COVID-19 vaccine. This table comes from immunoSEQ multiplex PCR, and its TCRdb copy is limited to in-frame clones, with some not included. The sample holds over 95,000 clones, around nine tenths seen once. This sample comprised peripheral blood, obtained on day 0 of AZD1222 vaccination. The receptor set was obtained from an adult in good health.

This clone was detected only a few times. This sequence joins TRBV11-2 and TRBJ2-1, with TRBD2 matching 15 bases. Losses at the gene ends were 1 base for V and 9 bases for J; bases not matched to a gene: 4. There are 16 residues in the CDR3. Germline V gene data show CDR1 as SGHAT and CDR2 as FQNNGV. The CDR3 DNA sequence: TGTGCCAGCAGCTTAGCAGGGACTAGCGGGAGGCGTGAGCAGTTCTTC. Its protein product is CASSLAGTSGRREQFF.

V and J are TRBV5-1 and TRBJ1-4; D is perhaps TRBD1 (6 bases). Germline loops: CDR1 SGHRS, CDR2 YFSETQ. CDR3 length: 14 residues. The V and J ends lost 4 bases and 8 bases respectively, with 15 bases between them. The CDR3 protein is CASSPEGGKEKLFF. The CDR3 DNA follows: TGCGCCAGCAGCCCGGAAGGGGGGAAGGAAAAACTGTTTTTT.

This clone was found a few times. The chain has TRBV5-1 and TRBJ2-4; D tentatively fits TRBD1 or TRBD2 (5 bases each). Per the germline V gene, CDR1 is SGHRS and CDR2 is YFSETQ. V gave up 4 bases and J gave up 0 bases, with 11 bases separating them. The CDR3 sequence is 15 residues long. Written as DNA, the CDR3 is TGCGCCAGCAGCCTAGGGACCCTAGCCAAAAACATTCAGTACTTC. As protein: CASSLGTLAKNIQYF.

The CDR3 protein is CASSRSVGELFF. DNA for the CDR3: TGTGCCAGCAGTCGCTCCGTGGGAGAACTGTTTTTT. The rearrangement joins TRBV3-1 (or the pseudogene TRBV3-2) to TRBJ1-4; D unclear. Germline CDR1 is LGHDT and CDR2 is YNNKEL (reference sequence). V lost 6 bases and J 12 bases, leaving 14 bases between the germline ends. This CDR3 has 12 amino acids.

This CDR3 reads CASSLPGGLAPLHF. CDR3 nucleotide sequence: TGTGCCAGCAGTTTGCCAGGGGGCTTAGCACCCCTCCACTTT. The chain combines TRBV28 with TRBJ1-6, with 8 bases aligning to TRBD1. Losses at the gene ends were 3 bases for V and 11 bases for J; bases not matched to a gene: 6. Looked up from germline, CDR1 is MDHEN and CDR2 is SYDVKM. CDR3 length equals 14 residues.

The chain carries TRBV7-9 and TRBJ2-1; no reliable D call. This CDR3 has 12 amino acids. With 3 bases removed from V and 9 bases from J, the gap between germline ends came to 9 bases. The germline V gene has CDR1 SEHNR and CDR2 FQNEAQ (reference sequence). The CDR3 DNA sequence: TGTGCCAGCAGCTTCCAGGAAGGTGAGCAGTTCTTC. Its translation: CASSFQEGEQFF.

This sequence joins TRBV11-1 and TRBJ2-4; D gene uncertain. The CDR3 is made up of 13 amino acids. Per germline, CDR1 SGHAT and CDR2 FQDESV (reference sequence). The V gene lost 5 bases and the J gene lost 4 bases, with 9 bases spanning the gap. This chain's CDR3 is CASSRNMKNIQYF. Written as DNA, the CDR3 is TGTGCCAGCAGCCGAAATATGAAAAACATTCAGTACTTC.

In its sample, this clone was seen once. This chain connects TRBV19 to TRBJ1-1, with 8 nucleotides matching TRBD1. After removal of 4 bases from V and 2 bases from J, the junction contained 12 bases not matched to a gene. CDR3 size: 17 residues. Per germline, CDR1 LNHDA and CDR2 SQIVND (reference sequence). This chain's CDR3 is CASSKFPGGASNTEAFF. The CDR3 nucleotides read TGTGCCAGTAGTAAGTTCCCAGGGGGCGCGTCTAACACTGAAGCTTTCTTT. Looking up the rest from reference TRBV19 and TRBJ1-1 gives the full variable domain: DGGITQSPKYLFRKEGQNVTLSCEQNLNHDAMYWYRQDPGQGLRLIYYSQIVNDFQKGDIAEGYSVSREKKESFPLTVTSAQKNPTAFYLCASSKFPGGASNTEAFFGQGTRLTVV.

The chain recombines TRBV2 with TRBJ1-1, with D unresolved. The CDR3 is made up of 13 amino acids. Trimming left V 1 base short and J 6 bases short, with 9 bases between. Germline CDR1 reads SNHLY; CDR2 reads FYNNEI. The CDR3 bases are TGTGCCAGCAGTGAAGAGCGCGTCTCTGAAGCTTTCTTT. Translating gives CASSEERVSEAFF.

V gene TRBV20-1 combines with J gene TRBJ2-7; D unclear. CDR1 and CDR2 (germline): DFQATT, SNEGSKA (reference sequence). The CDR3 contains 11 residues. Trimming took off 3 bases at V and 4 bases at J, with 7 bases between the two ends. CDR3 sequence reads: CSARIGYEQYF. The DNA for the CDR3 is TGCAGTGCTAGGATCGGTTACGAGCAGTACTTC.

The rearrangement uses TRBV7-8 and TRBJ2-1; 7 nucleotides agree with TRBD2. Germline loops: CDR1 SGHVS, CDR2 FQNEAQ. V was clipped by 5 bases and J by 7 bases; unmatched bases: 11. The CDR3 totals 15 residues. CDR3 in DNA: TGTGCCAGCAGCCCCAGACTAGCCCGGACTAATGAGCAGTTCTTC. It translates to CASSPRLARTNEQFF.

This clone turned up a few times. This chain joins TRBV28 and TRBJ1-1; D not resolved. Germline V gene data show CDR1 as MDHEN and CDR2 as SYDVKM. Trimming took off 3 bases at V and 4 bases at J, with 0 bases between the two ends. There are 10 residues in the CDR3. CDR3 coding DNA: TGTGCCAGCAGTTTCACTGAAGCTTTCTTT. Translated: CASSFTEAFF.

The sample holds one count of this clone. The chain combines TRBV5-4 with TRBJ2-1, with a weak D call TRBD1 (5 bases). This CDR3 spans 14 amino acids. Germline lookup yields CDR1 SGHNT and CDR2 YYREEE (reference sequence). V was clipped by 0 bases and J by 7 bases, with 11 bases between them. The CDR3 DNA reads as TGTGCCAGCAGCTTGGATGTCAGGGTGAATGAGCAGTTCTTC. Protein product: CASSLDVRVNEQFF.

The chain is built from TRBV24-1 and TRBJ2-3; 11 bases align to TRBD2. Per the germline V gene, CDR1 is KGHDR and CDR2 is SFDVKD. V gave up 4 bases and J gave up 2 bases; unmatched junction bases: 4. This CDR3 comprises 16 residues. As DNA, the CDR3 is TGTGCCACCAGTGACCCGACTAGCGGGACCACAGATACGCAGTATTTT. Protein product: CATSDPTSGTTDTQYF.

This chain uses TRBV21-1 with TRBJ2-2; the DNA was not used to check the table's D call, TRBD2. TRBV21-1 is assigned pseudogene status. CDR3 length: 13 amino acids. The CDR3 bases are TGTGCCAGCAGCAAAGCCCGGGCCGGGGAGCTGTTTTTT. Protein product: CASSKARAGELFF.

The chain couples TRBV11-2 to TRBJ2-1; D is unresolved. The CDR3 has 13 residues. The germline V gene encodes CDR1 SGHAT and CDR2 FQNNGV. Trimming stripped 6 bases from V and 7 bases from J, with 13 bases between. The chain's CDR3 is CASRFLSLNEQFF. The CDR3 DNA sequence: TGTGCCAGCAGGTTTTTGAGTCTGAATGAGCAGTTCTTC.

CDR3 region: CASRLTAAFNTEAFF. DNA of the CDR3: TGTGCCAGCAGACTTACGGCGGCGTTTAACACTGAAGCTTTCTTT. The rearrangement uses TRBV6-6 and TRBJ1-1; unclear D gene. V was cut by 6 bases and J by 2 bases, with 16 bases left in between. This CDR3 has 15 amino acids. CDR1 and CDR2 from the germline V gene are MNHNY and SVGAGI (reference sequence).

V is TRBV27 and J is TRBJ2-1; D is possibly TRBD1 or TRBD2 (5 bases each). V was trimmed by 2 bases and J by 1 base, leaving 9 bases between them. The CDR3 covers 15 residues. Germline assignment: CDR1 MNHEY and CDR2 SMNVEV (reference sequence). The chain's CDR3 is CASSLEGPSYNEQFF. The CDR3 region has the DNA TGTGCCAGCAGTTTAGAGGGACCTTCCTACAATGAGCAGTTCTTC.

The genes are TRBV6-1 and TRBJ2-5; TRBD1 agrees at 8 bases. The J segment lost 5 bases and the V segment lost 1 base, leaving 6 bases of the junction unmatched. Germline values: CDR1 MNHNS, CDR2 SASEGT. This CDR3 region has 15 residues. CDR3 in DNA: TGTGCCAGCAGTGAAGGGCAGGGGGCCGGCGAGACCCAGTACTTC. The encoded protein is CASSEGQGAGETQYF.

The J gene is TRBJ2-1, the V gene TRBV29-1, with D unclear. V was trimmed by 7 bases and J by 7 bases, leaving 17 bases between them. The CDR3 has 13 amino acids. Germline V lookup: CDR1 SQVTM, CDR2 ANQGSEA. The CDR3 spells CSATPFNGNEQFF. Written as DNA, the CDR3 is TGCAGCGCAACTCCGTTTAACGGAAATGAGCAGTTCTTC.

The CDR3, as DNA: TGTGCCAGCAGTTTAGAAACCCTAGCGGGTCCCTACAATGAGCAGTTCTTC. Protein: CASSLETLAGPYNEQFF. The chain is built from TRBV27 and TRBJ2-1, with 8 bases aligning to TRBD2. There are 17 residues in the CDR3. Germline loops: CDR1 MNHEY, CDR2 SMNVEV (reference sequence). V lost 2 bases to trimming and J lost 2 bases; unmatched junction nucleotides: 8.

The rearrangement joins TRBV5-4 to TRBJ2-1, with D perhaps matching TRBD1 or TRBD2 (5 bases each). V was trimmed by 4 bases and J by 5 bases, leaving 16 bases between them. This CDR3 spans 15 amino acids. In germline, CDR1 is SGHNT, CDR2 YYREEE (reference sequence). CDR3 region: CASSARGGQNNEQFF. CDR3 nucleotide sequence: TGTGCCAGCAGCGCGAGGGGCGGGCAGAACAATGAGCAGTTCTTC.

This chain connects TRBV3-1 (or the pseudogene TRBV3-2) to TRBJ2-3; D is uncertain. V was pared by 4 bases and J by 4 bases, with 9 bases between. CDR3 length: 13 residues. CDR1 is LGHDT and CDR2 is YNNKEL in the germline V gene (reference sequence). The CDR3 DNA reads as TGTGCCAGCAGCCTGAAAGGATCAGATACGCAGTATTTT. Encoded protein: CASSLKGSDTQYF.

This chain joins TRBV5-1 and TRBJ2-7; TRBD2 matches at 12 bases. Germline values: CDR1 SGHRS, CDR2 YFSETQ. V lost 5 bases to trimming and J lost 6 bases; unmatched junction nucleotides: 3. This CDR3 has 13 amino acids. This chain's CDR3 is CASRTSGRTEQYF. The CDR3 DNA sequence: TGCGCCAGCAGGACTAGCGGGAGAACCGAGCAGTACTTC.

V is TRBV19 and J is TRBJ2-5; D possibly corresponds to TRBD2 (6 bases). V was cut by 10 bases and J by 2 bases, with 14 bases left in between. This CDR3 spans 13 amino acids. CDR1 and CDR2 (germline): LNHDA, SQIVND (reference sequence). CDR3 DNA: TGTGCCACGGGAGTCAACAAACAAGAGACCCAGTACTTC. Its translation: CATGVNKQETQYF.

V usage is TRBV19 and J usage is TRBJ2-3; a weak D match, TRBD2 (5 bases). V lost 8 bases and J lost 3, with 9 bases in between. Per the germline V gene, CDR1 is LNHDA and CDR2 is SQIVND (reference sequence). This CDR3 spans 12 amino acids. DNA of the CDR3: TGTGCCAGTCTGGGAGTTACAGATACGCAGTATTTT. This sequence encodes CASLGVTDTQYF.

This chain uses TRBV5-1 with TRBJ2-7; D call uncertain. V was cut by 0 bases and J by 5 bases, with 9 bases left in between. The length of the CDR3 is 13 residues. Germline assignment: CDR1 SGHRS and CDR2 YFSETQ. The CDR3 loop is CASSLGVIDEQYF. CDR3 nucleotides: TGCGCCAGCAGCTTGGGTGTTATCGACGAGCAGTACTTC.

This clone has just one count. This chain links TRBV10-3 with TRBJ1-4; 9 positions agree with TRBD1. CDR1 and CDR2 (germline): ENHRY, SYGVKD. Losses at the gene ends were 0 bases for V and 11 bases for J; bases not matched to a gene: 4. The CDR3 consists of 14 residues. CDR3 sequence (DNA): TGTGCCATCAGTGAGTCGGGACAGGGCTGGAAACTGTTTTTT. Its translation: CAISESGQGWKLFF.

In DNA form, the CDR3 reads TGTGCCAGCAGCTTGCTTAGCGGGAGAGACAATGAGCAGTTCTTC. The encoded protein is CASSLLSGRDNEQFF. V usage is TRBV7-8 and J usage is TRBJ2-1; 9 positions match TRBD2. CDR1 and CDR2 from the germline V gene are SGHVS and FQNEAQ. Losses at the gene ends were 3 bases for V and 5 bases for J; bases not matched to a gene: 5. This CDR3 has 15 amino acids.

The chain employs TRBV7-2 and TRBJ2-3; 8 bases line up with TRBD2. The V and J ends lost 5 bases and 2 bases, in that order; junction bases with no gene match: 6. CDR1 SGHTA and CDR2 FQGNSA come from the germline V gene. The CDR3 totals 15 residues. The CDR3 DNA reads as TGTGCCAGCAGCCCTTTCGGGAGGGACACAGATACGCAGTATTTT. It codes for CASSPFGRDTDTQYF.